These 19 T cell receptor beta chains were all obtained from the same sample, sequenced in a study of blood T cell repertoires in COVID-19. Sequencing used immunoSEQ multiplex PCR; TCRdb keeps in-frame clones, though not all of them. In the table there are roughly 570,000 clones, roughly nine tenths of which are singletons. Sequenced: peripheral blood. The receptor set was obtained from a woman in her forties or fifties with COVID-19, enrolled during active disease.

The chain joins TRBV5-6 to TRBJ1-2, with 7 nucleotides matching TRBD1. The CDR3 consists of 13 residues. J gave up 7 bases and V 3 bases, and 6 bases lay outside the gene matches. From germline, CDR1 is SGHDT and CDR2 YYEEEE. In DNA form, the CDR3 reads TGTGCCAGCAGCTCACCGACAGGGAGTGGCTACACCTTC. This gives the protein CASSSPTGSGYTF.

This clone has just one count. This chain joins TRBV7-9 and TRBJ1-2; 11 bases match TRBD1. Germline CDR1 and CDR2: SEHNR and FQNEAQ (reference sequence). V trimming: 4 bases; J trimming: 5 bases; junction bases outside the gene matches: 6. This CDR3 has 15 residues. For the CDR3, the DNA is TGTGCCAGCAGCTCCTGGACAGGGGGCCCATATGGCTACACCTTC. The encoded protein is CASSSWTGGPYGYTF.

CDR3 residues: CASSLVTGSIGELFF. DNA of the CDR3: TGCGCCAGCAGCTTGGTGACAGGGTCTATCGGGGAGCTGTTTTTT. The rearrangement uses TRBV5-1 and TRBJ2-2; TRBD1 aligns across 7 bases. In germline, CDR1 is SGHRS, CDR2 YFSETQ. Trimming cost V 0 bases and J 7 bases; bases outside gene matches: 6. The CDR3 totals 15 residues.

This chain links TRBV7-9 with TRBJ1-4; 8 nucleotides agree with TRBD1. V trimming: 7 bases; J trimming: 4 bases; junction bases outside the gene matches: 5. Germline loops: CDR1 SEHNR, CDR2 FQNEAQ (reference sequence). This CDR3 is built from 14 residues. CDR3 DNA sequence: TGTGCCAGCAATAAGGGACAGGTTAATGAAAAACTGTTTTTT. Encoded protein: CASNKGQVNEKLFF.

The chain carries TRBV28 and TRBJ2-1, with 12 bases lining up with TRBD1. Germline V gives CDR1 MDHEN, CDR2 SYDVKM. Trimming at V came to 6 bases and at J to 4 bases, leaving 4 bases not matched to a gene. The CDR3 loop spans 15 amino acids. CDR3 nucleotide sequence: TGTGCCAGCAGGGCGGGACAGGGGGCTTACAATGAGCAGTTCTTC. This sequence encodes CASRAGQGAYNEQFF.

The chain recombines TRBV2 with TRBJ1-5; D remains unclear. The V end lost 8 bases, the J end lost 3 bases, and 17 bases lay between the germline ends. The CDR3 loop spans 15 amino acids. In germline, CDR1 is SNHLY, CDR2 FYNNEI. The CDR3 coding sequence is TGTGCCAGCGCCTTACATCTACTAGCCAATCAGCCCCAGCATTTT. It translates to CASALHLLANQPQHF.

The rearrangement links TRBV5-1 to TRBJ1-1; D not certain. Trimming took off 1 base at V and 1 base at J, with 8 bases between the two ends. CDR3 length: 14 amino acids. Germline-derived CDR1 and CDR2 are SGHRS and YFSETQ. CDR3 sequence: CASSLNTKNTEAFF. For the CDR3, the DNA is TGCGCCAGCAGCTTGAATACTAAGAACACTGAAGCTTTCTTT.

This rearrangement joins TRBV7-9 to TRBJ1-2; TRBD1 matches 7 bases. Trimming removed 5 bases from V and 3 bases from J; junction bases left unmatched: 9. Germline CDR1 reads SEHNR; CDR2 reads FQNEAQ (reference sequence). The CDR3 is made up of 15 amino acids. CDR3 bases: TGTGCCAGCAGCACAGGGACAGAGATCCACTATGGCTACACCTTC. Translating it yields CASSTGTEIHYGYTF. Complete variable domain (other parts from reference TRBV7-9 and TRBJ1-2): DTGVSQNPRHKITKRGQNVTFRCDPISEHNRLYWYRQTLGQGPEFLTYFQNEAQLEKSRLLSDRFSAERPKGSFSTLEIQRTEQGDSAMYLCASSTGTEIHYGYTFGSGTRLTVV.

V gene TRBV3-1 (or the pseudogene TRBV3-2) combines with J gene TRBJ1-4, with D perhaps TRBD1 (6 bases). This CDR3 has 12 amino acids. The germline V gene has CDR1 LGHDT and CDR2 YNNKEL (reference sequence). The V end was cut by 2 bases, the J end by 12 bases, with 10 bases between. The CDR3 region has the DNA TGTGCCAGCAGCCAAAGACCAGGGGAACTGTTTTTT. Its translation is CASSQRPGELFF.

The rearrangement joins TRBV7-6 to TRBJ2-3; 11 nucleotides agree with TRBD2. This CDR3 has 15 residues. Trimming at V came to 4 bases and at J to 1 base, leaving 1 base not matched to a gene. Looked up from germline, CDR1 is SGHVS and CDR2 is FNYEAQ. The CDR3 here is CASSSGLAGTDTQYF. CDR3 sequence (DNA): TGTGCCAGCAGCTCGGGACTAGCGGGCACAGATACGCAGTATTTT.

CDR3 region: CASSAPSGGAVIDEQFF. CDR3 DNA: TGTGCCAGCAGTGCGCCTAGCGGGGGGGCCGTCATTGATGAGCAGTTCTTC. The rearrangement joins TRBV2 to TRBJ2-1; 12 positions match TRBD2. CDR3 length equals 17 residues. Germline CDR1 reads SNHLY; CDR2 reads FYNNEI. Unmatched junction bases numbered 12, after V lost 4 bases and J lost 8 bases. Looking up the rest from reference TRBV2 and TRBJ2-1 gives the full variable domain: EPEVTQTPSHQVTQMGQEVILRCVPISNHLYFYWYRQILGQKVEFLVSFYNNEISEKSEIFDDQFSVERPDGSNFTLKIRSTKLEDSAMYFCASSAPSGGAVIDEQFFGPGTRLTVL.

J is TRBJ2-3 and V is TRBV3-1 (or the pseudogene TRBV3-2); no definite D call. Trimming shortened V by 2 bases and J by 9 bases, and 6 bases separated the two germline ends. The CDR3 totals 11 residues. The germline V gene has CDR1 LGHDT and CDR2 YNNKEL (reference sequence). The CDR3 DNA is TGTGCCAGCAGCCAACTGAGCACGCAGTATTTT. Protein product: CASSQLSTQYF.

The chain has TRBV28 and TRBJ2-3; tentatively, D is TRBD2 (6 bases). Germline values: CDR1 MDHEN, CDR2 SYDVKM. Trimming stripped 3 bases from V and 9 bases from J, with 16 bases between. The CDR3 consists of 14 residues. The CDR3 here is CASSLVGMGRTQYF. The CDR3 DNA sequence: TGTGCCAGCAGTTTGGTTGGTATGGGGAGGACGCAGTATTTT.

J is TRBJ2-1 and V is TRBV24-1; 12 bases agree with TRBD1. Germline loops: CDR1 KGHDR, CDR2 SFDVKD. The junction had 8 bases not matched to a gene; V was cut back by 3 bases and J by 12 bases. This CDR3 contains 15 residues. CDR3: CATSDAGTGGEGQFF. The CDR3 bases are TGTGCCACCAGTGATGCCGGGACAGGGGGCGAGGGGCAGTTCTTC.

This clone was recorded only once. The chain employs TRBV18 and TRBJ1-1, with 9 bases that match TRBD1. Germline V lookup: CDR1 KGHSH, CDR2 LQKENI. V was pared by 2 bases and J by 5 bases, with 9 bases of the junction left unmatched. This CDR3 has 16 residues. The CDR3 loop is CASSPTRQGVGTEAFF. The CDR3 nucleotides read TGTGCCAGCTCACCAACGAGACAGGGGGTAGGGACTGAAGCTTTCTTT.

The V and J genes are TRBV19 and TRBJ2-3; D may be TRBD1 (5 bases). Germline CDR1 LNHDA, CDR2 SQIVND (reference sequence). The CDR3 runs 14 residues. V was trimmed by 5 bases and J by 5 bases, leaving 14 bases between them. The CDR3: CASSWGQQGDTQYF. The CDR3 region has the DNA TGTGCCAGTAGTTGGGGCCAGCAGGGAGATACGCAGTATTTT.

V gene TRBV4-1 combines with J gene TRBJ1-1, with D uncertain. CDR1 and CDR2 (germline): MGHRA, YSYEKL. The CDR3 has 16 amino acids. V lost 4 bases and J lost 3, with 18 bases in between. DNA of the CDR3: TGCGCCAGCAGCCGGTCAGAAGGGAGCAGCTACACTGAAGCTTTCTTT. Protein sequence: CASSRSEGSSYTEAFF.

V is TRBV6-5 and J is TRBJ2-1; TRBD2 aligns across 13 bases. The length of the CDR3 is 14 residues. CDR1 MNHEY and CDR2 SVGAGI come from the germline V gene. V was pared by 7 bases and J by 11 bases, with 8 bases of the junction left unmatched. The CDR3 here is CASNRLAGGRQQFF. CDR3 sequence (DNA): TGTGCCAGCAATAGACTAGCGGGGGGTCGGCAGCAGTTCTTC.

The chain has TRBV9 and TRBJ1-5; 11 bases agree with TRBD1. V gave up 4 bases and J gave up 5 bases; unmatched junction bases: 5. There are 15 residues in the CDR3. Germline V CDR1 and CDR2: SGDLS, YYNGEE. The CDR3 coding sequence is TGTGCCAGCAGCCAGGGGACAGGGGGTTATCAGCCCCAGCATTTT. Protein sequence: CASSQGTGGYQPQHF.